This is a list of T cell receptor beta chains from one sample in a study of Ad26.COV2.S vaccination and SARS-CoV-2 variants. Generated by immunoSEQ multiplex PCR, the TCRdb table keeps only in-frame clones and is missing some. The sample holds about 350,000 clones, under 95% seen once. The source was peripheral blood, collected after recovery from COVID-19. Receptors were obtained from a human donor who had recovered from COVID-19. CDR3s include the opening cysteine and the closing phenylalanine or tryptophan. The D gene is left open where the match is weak. Clone size appears in some rows only: once, few, many, or a class for an expanded clone.

clone_size,d_call,v_call,j_call,cdr3_nt,cdr3_aa
.,.,TRBV4-3,TRBJ2-7,TGCGCCAGCAGCCGAATGAGGGACCTCACCTACGAGCAGTACTTC,CASSRMRDLTYEQYF
.,.,TRBV12-5,TRBJ1-2,TGTGCTAGTGGCTACCCTACAGGGTTTTATGGCTACACCTTC,CASGYPTGFYGYTF
.,.,TRBV6-5,TRBJ1-6,TGTGCCAGCAGTTACGCGAATTCACCCCTCCACTTT,CASSYANSPLHF
.,TRBD2,TRBV27,TRBJ2-1,TGTGCCAGCAGTCCCGGGGGGGGACCCAGCTCCTACAATGAGCAGTTCTTC,CASSPGGGPSSYNEQFF
.,.,TRBV11-2,TRBJ2-1,TGTGCCAGCAGCTTAGCGGGTGTCGCGGGGGCCTCCTACAATGAGCAGTTCTTC,CASSLAGVAGASYNEQFF
.,.,TRBV27,TRBJ1-1,TGTGCCAGCAAATCGAACACTGAAGCTTTCTTT,CASKSNTEAFF
.,TRBD1,TRBV7-6,TRBJ2-7,TGTGCCAGCAGCTTAGAAGGCCAGGGGGCATTCGAGCAGTACTTC,CASSLEGQGAFEQYF
.,.,TRBV27,TRBJ2-3,TGTGCCAGCAGTTTAGAAGGGACCACAGATACGCAGTATTTT,CASSLEGTTDTQYF
once,TRBD1,TRBV18,TRBJ2-5,TGTGCCAGCTCAAGCCAGGGGGCACGGGAGACCCAGTACTTC,CASSSQGARETQYF
.,TRBD1,TRBV10-3,TRBJ1-6,TGTGCCATCAGGGGGGACAGGGGTGATAATTCACCCCTCCACTTT,CAIRGDRGDNSPLHF
.,.,TRBV9,TRBJ2-1,TGTGCCAGCAGCGTAGAAAGGGCCTCCTACAATGAGCAGTTCTTC,CASSVERASYNEQFF
.,.,TRBV7-6,TRBJ2-7,TGTGCCAGCAGCTTAGTCCCCACCGGCGAGCAGTACTTC,CASSLVPTGEQYF
.,TRBD2,TRBV5-5,TRBJ2-7,TGTGCCAGCAGCTATTTAGCGGGTGGCTCCTACGAGCAGTACTTC,CASSYLAGGSYEQYF
.,.,TRBV6-5,TRBJ2-1,TGTGCCAGCAGCGCACTGCCGGGACAACGGGGAGAGCAGTTCTTC,CASSALPGQRGEQFF
.,TRBD1,TRBV2,TRBJ1-2,TGTGCCAGCAGTGCCCCCGGACAGGAATCGTATGGCTACACCTTC,CASSAPGQESYGYTF
.,TRBD1,TRBV6-6,TRBJ1-2,TGTGCCAGCAGTTACCTTAGGACAGGGGGAGTAGATGGCTACACCTTC,CASSYLRTGGVDGYTF
.,.,TRBV4-1,TRBJ2-1,TGCGCCAGCAGCCGAATCGTCAATGAGCAGTTCTTC,CASSRIVNEQFF
once,TRBD1,TRBV4-1,TRBJ2-7,TGCGCCAGCAGCCGGCAAGGGACAGGGGGCATCTACGAGCAGTACTTC,CASSRQGTGGIYEQYF
.,.,TRBV19,TRBJ2-7,TGTGCCAGTAGGTCTGGACTCAAGGGACGGAACTACGAGCAGTACTTC,CASRSGLKGRNYEQYF
.,TRBD1,TRBV6-2/TRBV6-3,TRBJ2-7,TGTGCCAGCAACCCAGGGGGCGGGTACGAGCAGTACTTC,CASNPGGGYEQYF
.,.,TRBV29-1,TRBJ1-1,TGCAGCGTTGTGTGGCAGATTGAAGCTTTCTTT,CSVVWQIEAFF
.,.,TRBV6-6,TRBJ2-6,TGTGCCAGCAGTTACTCAAAGGGCGGGGCCAACGTCCTGACTTTC,CASSYSKGGANVLTF
.,TRBD1,TRBV27,TRBJ2-2,TGTGCCAGCAGTTTCCGACAGGGGGCGCCCGGGGAGCTGTTTTTT,CASSFRQGAPGELFF
.,.,TRBV7-9,TRBJ1-6,TGTGCCACCTCGTTAGGCGGAGACAATTCACCCCTCCACTTT,CATSLGGDNSPLHF
.,TRBD1,TRBV7-9,TRBJ1-1,TGTGCCAGCAGCTCGGAGGACAGGGGCAACACTGAAGCTTTCTTT,CASSSEDRGNTEAFF
.,.,TRBV7-2,TRBJ1-1,TGTGCCAGCACCCGAATGGGCACTGAAGCTTTCTTT,CASTRMGTEAFF
.,.,TRBV5-8,TRBJ2-5,TGTGCCAGCAGCCATTTCCCGGGACTCAGTGGGGCCCAGTACTTC,CASSHFPGLSGAQYF
.,.,TRBV15,TRBJ1-6,TGTGCCACCAGCAGAGGGGCTCCCGAGTCACCCCTCCACTTT,CATSRGAPESPLHF
.,TRBD1,TRBV12-3/TRBV12-4,TRBJ1-1,TGTGCCAGCACGCCACCAGGGGGTGAAGCTTTCTTT,CASTPPGGEAFF
.,.,TRBV7-3,TRBJ2-1,TGTGCCAGCAGCCGGGGCATCGGCAATGAGCAGTTCTTC,CASSRGIGNEQFF
.,TRBD1,TRBV7-6,TRBJ1-1,TGTGCCAGCAGCCGCCGCAGGGCAGGGGGGACTGAAGCTTTCTTT,CASSRRRAGGTEAFF
.,TRBD2,TRBV5-4,TRBJ2-5,TGTGCCAGCAGCTTAGGGGAGGGACGAGAGACCCAGTACTTC,CASSLGEGRETQYF
.,.,TRBV3-1/TRBV3-2,TRBJ2-2,TGTGCCAGCAGCCAAGATGAGGCTAGCGTGAACACCGGGGAGCTGTTTTTT,CASSQDEASVNTGELFF
few,.,TRBV10-2,TRBJ1-1,TGCGCCAGCAGTGTGTCCCTCATGAACACTGAAGCTTTCTTT,CASSVSLMNTEAFF
.,TRBD1,TRBV6-4,TRBJ1-4,TGTGCCAGCAGTCGGGACAGGGGAGGTGAAAAACTGTTTTTT,CASSRDRGGEKLFF
.,TRBD1,TRBV6-5,TRBJ1-6,TGTGCCAGCAGTTTGGCAGGGGGCTCCTATAATTCACCCCTCCACTTT,CASSLAGGSYNSPLHF